This TCR beta chain was retrieved from a study of metastatic and nonmetastatic thyroid tumors. In the study overall: Blood and tumor or nodule tissue repertoires from malignant and benign thyroid patients were compared.

How the authors handled the data: CDR3 differences across clinicopathological groups were used to build a distant-metastasis classifier for papillary thyroid cancer. From the PCR reads, TCRdb re-called clones with MiXCR. None of the V and J calls come from the authors' own analysis; TCRdb made them. The sample holds 6,000 to 8,000 clones, 26% seen once. The entire patient cohort was treatment-naive prior to thyroid surgery. Study-level results: Versus benign nodules, malignant thyroid tumors reportedly had significantly higher TCR beta diversity, in blood and tumor.

In its sample, this clone ranks as medium-sized (0.01 to 0.1%). The target antigen is unknown. The V gene's germline CDR1 is DFQATT and CDR2 SNEGSKA (reference sequence). This CDR3 comprises 15 residues. The V gene lost 0 bases and the J gene lost 5 bases, with 16 bases spanning the gap. Material for sequencing was adjacent normal tissue. V and J are TRBV20-1 and TRBJ1-2; a weak D match, TRBD1 (6 bases). This TCR came from a female donor with papillary thyroid cancer or a benign thyroid nodule (not recorded which). Some clones in this sample may be carry-over from other donors' samples. The CDR3 reads CSARDQGGHIYGYTF. The CDR3, as DNA: TGCAGTGCTAGAGATCAAGGGGGACACATATATGGCTACACCTTC.